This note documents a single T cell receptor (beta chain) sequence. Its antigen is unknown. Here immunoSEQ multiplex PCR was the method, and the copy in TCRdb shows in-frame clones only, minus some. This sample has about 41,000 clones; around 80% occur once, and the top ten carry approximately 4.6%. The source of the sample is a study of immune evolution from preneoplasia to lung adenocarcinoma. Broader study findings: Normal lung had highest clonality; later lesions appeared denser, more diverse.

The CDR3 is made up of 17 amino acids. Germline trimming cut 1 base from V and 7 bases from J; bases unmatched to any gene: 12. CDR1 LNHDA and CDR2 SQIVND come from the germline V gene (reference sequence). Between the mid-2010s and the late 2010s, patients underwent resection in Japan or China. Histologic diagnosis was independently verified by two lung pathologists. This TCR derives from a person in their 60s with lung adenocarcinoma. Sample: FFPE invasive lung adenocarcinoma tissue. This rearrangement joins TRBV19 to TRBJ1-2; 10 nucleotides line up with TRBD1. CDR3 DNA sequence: TGTGCCAGTAGTATAGGTTACCGGGACAGGGGCTTTGGTGGCTACACCTTC. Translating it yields CASSIGYRDRGFGGYTF.